The 23 T cell receptor beta chains below come from one sample, sequenced in a study of T cells in Graves' hyperthyroidism and ophthalmopathy. TCR beta CDR3 region amplification was performed from RNA transcripts. HTBI primers drove first-round RT-PCR of the TCR CDR3. TCRdb used MiXCR to reprocess the multiplex PCR reads, holding one entry per CDR3 protein. This table has some 270,000 distinct CDR3 sequences, roughly 13% appearing once. Sample: blood. The receptors derive from a woman in her thirties or forties with Graves' hyperthyroidism.

This clonotype came up many times. CDR3 coding DNA: TGCGCCAGCAGCCAAGCGTCGGGGAACTATGGCTACACCTTC. Its translation is CASSQASGNYGYTF. The chain has TRBV4-1 and TRBJ1-2, with D unclear. Germline V gene sequence: CDR1 MGHRA, CDR2 YSYEKL. The CDR3 sequence is 14 residues long. V was cut by 1 base and J by 2 bases, with 8 bases left in between.

This clonotype was detected ten times or more. The junction does not match germline at one end; this may be a read error. The gene calls are TRBV5-1 and TRBJ1-1; 7 nucleotides line up with TRBD1. The germline V gene encodes CDR1 SGHRS and CDR2 YFSETQ. The CDR3 is made up of 13 amino acids. DNA for the CDR3: TGTGCCAGCAGTTTACAGGGGAGAACTGAAGCTTTCTTT. Protein: CASSLQGRTEAFF.

This clonotype was counted ten times or more. The genes are TRBV2 and TRBJ2-5; a possible D gene is TRBD2 (6 bases). Germline CDR1 reads SNHLY; CDR2 reads FYNNEI. Deletions cut 7 bases from V and 5 bases from J, with 17 bases between. This CDR3 contains 14 residues. This CDR3 is CASTGGLAWETQYF. The CDR3 DNA reads as TGTGCCAGCACTGGAGGGTTAGCGTGGGAGACCCAGTACTTC.

The table lists this clonotype with many counts. The chain links TRBV20-1 to TRBJ2-1, with D unclear. The V gene's germline CDR1 is DFQATT and CDR2 SNEGSKA (reference sequence). V was cut by 6 bases and J by 2 bases, with 14 bases left in between. There are 14 residues in the CDR3. Here the CDR3 DNA reads TGCAGTGCCACGGGCCCCTCCGCCTACAATGAGCAGTTCTTC. This sequence encodes CSATGPSAYNEQFF.

V gene TRBV10-3 combines with J gene TRBJ2-7; 9 bases line up with TRBD1. Germline V gene data show CDR1 as ENHRY and CDR2 as SYGVKD. CDR3 length equals 14 residues. V lost 2 bases and J lost 10; bases outside the gene matches: 9. This CDR3 is CAISEKRQGEEQYF. The CDR3 DNA reads TGTGCCATCAGTGAGAAGAGACAGGGGGAAGAACAGTACTTC.

This clonotype has ten or more counts. The V call is TRBV11-2, the J call TRBJ1-1, with D perhaps TRBD1 (6 bases). This CDR3 is built from 13 residues. V lost 5 bases and J lost 4, with 11 bases in between. CDR1 is SGHAT and CDR2 is FQNNGV in the germline V gene. DNA of the CDR3: TGTGCCAGCAGCCTAGGGGGGACCACTGAAGCTTTCTTT. This gives the protein CASSLGGTTEAFF.

This clonotype was found a few times. This chain uses TRBV4-1 with TRBJ1-2, with D perhaps TRBD1 (6 bases). V dropped 2 bases and J dropped 8 bases, with 15 bases sitting between them. Germline assignment: CDR1 MGHRA and CDR2 YSYEKL. The CDR3 is 14 residues long. The CDR3 coding sequence is TGCGCCAGCAGCCAACCGCAGGGGAGGAACGGCTACACCTTC. It codes for CASSQPQGRNGYTF.

This clonotype was counted a few times. At one boundary the junction diverges from the germline segment, which might be a read error. This chain connects TRBV28 to TRBJ2-3, with a weak D call TRBD1 (5 bases). The CDR3 runs 15 residues. Germline V lookup: CDR1 MDHEN, CDR2 SYDVKM. The CDR3 DNA follows: TGCGCCAGCAGTATTTCGGGCGGCAGCACAGGTACGCAGTATTTT. Translated: CASSISGGSTGTQYF. The variable domain in full, completed from reference TRBV28 and TRBJ2-3, reads DVKVTQSSRYLVKRTGEKVFLECVQDMDHENMFWYRQDPGLGLRLIYFSYDVKMKEKGDIPEGYSVSREKKERFSLILESASTNQTSMYLCASSISGGSTGTQYFGPGTRLTVL.

This clonotype was counted at least ten times. The chain joins TRBV12-3 or TRBV12-4 to TRBJ2-5; 12 positions match TRBD2. The CDR3 sequence is 17 residues long. V was pared by 1 base and J by 4 bases, with 7 bases of the junction left unmatched. This CDR3 reads CASSLGWLAGGGETQYF. CDR3 DNA: TGTGCCAGCAGTTTAGGATGGCTAGCGGGGGGGGGAGAGACCCAGTACTTC.

This clonotype was observed at least ten times. The chain uses TRBV7-2 and TRBJ1-1; 8 bases align to TRBD1. Unmatched junction bases numbered 6, after V lost 4 bases and J lost 5 bases. The CDR3 sequence is 14 residues long. From germline, CDR1 is SGHTA and CDR2 FQGNSA. CDR3 protein: CASSSTGGGTEAFF. As DNA, the CDR3 is TGTGCCAGCAGCTCTACAGGGGGAGGAACTGAAGCTTTCTTT. The full variable domain, completed using reference TRBV7-2 and TRBJ1-1, is GAGVSQSPSNKVTEKGKDVELRCDPISGHTALYWYRQSLGQGLEFLIYFQGNSAPDKSGLPSDRFSAERTGGSVSTLTIQRTQQEDSAVYLCASSSTGGGTEAFFGQGTRLTVV.

This clonotype was picked up many times. The chain links TRBV2 to TRBJ2-3; D gene unclear. Trimming removed 3 bases at V and 6 bases at J, with 7 bases between. From germline, CDR1 is SNHLY and CDR2 FYNNEI. This CDR3 is 12 amino acids long. The CDR3 nucleotides read TGTGCCAGCAGTGAGAGCGCTGATACGCAGTATTTT. Encoded protein: CASSESADTQYF.

This clonotype appeared many times. The chain employs TRBV12-3 or TRBV12-4 and TRBJ1-6, with D possibly matching TRBD1 (6 bases). V was cut by 6 bases and J by 10 bases, with 19 bases left in between. This CDR3 is built from 15 residues. The CDR3 nucleotides are TGTGCCAGCAGGCTCACAGCCCAGGGGCACTCACCCCTCCACTTT. Amino acids: CASRLTAQGHSPLHF.

This clonotype was detected a few times. V usage is TRBV11-2 and J usage is TRBJ1-6, with D tentatively TRBD1 (6 bases). Per the germline V gene, CDR1 is SGHAT and CDR2 is FQNNGV. V lost 8 bases and J lost 5, with 10 bases in between. The CDR3 contains 13 residues. The chain's CDR3 is CASGGQNNSPLHF. CDR3 DNA sequence: TGTGCCAGCGGGGGACAAAATAATTCACCCCTCCACTTT.

This clonotype was found many times. V gene TRBV6-1 combines with J gene TRBJ1-1; no firm D call. Germline assignment: CDR1 MNHNS and CDR2 SASEGT. The CDR3 spans 11 residues. V lost 8 bases and J 1 base, leaving 5 bases between the germline ends. The CDR3 sequence: CASAKNTEAFF. The CDR3 coding sequence is TGTGCCAGCGCGAAGAACACTGAAGCTTTCTTT.

This clonotype has at least ten counts. The gene calls are TRBV20-1 and TRBJ1-6; 9 positions match TRBD1. This CDR3 has 15 residues. V lost 5 bases to trimming and J lost 0 bases; unmatched junction nucleotides: 2. Germline V CDR1 and CDR2: DFQATT, SNEGSKA (reference sequence). CDR3 nucleotide sequence: TGCAGTGCTCTGGGACAGGGCTCCTATAATTCACCCCTCCACTTT. Protein sequence: CSALGQGSYNSPLHF.

This clonotype came up many times. CDR3 loop: CASTAQVSYNSPLHF. The DNA of the CDR3 is TGTGCCAGCACCGCTCAGGTGTCCTATAATTCACCCCTCCACTTT. The chain uses TRBV2 and TRBJ1-6; unclear D gene. The V and J ends lost 7 bases and 1 base respectively, with 11 bases between them. The CDR3 covers 15 residues. In germline, CDR1 is SNHLY, CDR2 FYNNEI.

There are many counts of this clonotype. The chain uses TRBV20-1 and TRBJ2-3; 8 bases agree with TRBD2. The V gene end was trimmed by 5 bases and the J gene end by 1 base; junction bases not matched to a gene: 8. Germline CDR1 and CDR2: DFQATT and SNEGSKA (reference sequence). This CDR3 spans 15 amino acids. CDR3 nucleotide sequence: TGCAGTGCTGCCTCAGCGGGAGAAGGCACAGATACGCAGTATTTT. The encoded protein is CSAASAGEGTDTQYF.

V usage is TRBV9 and J usage is TRBJ2-3; the D is unclear. Deletions cut 2 bases from V and 13 bases from J, with 14 bases between. From germline, CDR1 is SGDLS and CDR2 YYNGEE. The CDR3 extends over 12 amino acids. This CDR3 is CASSVGPPPEYF. Written as DNA, the CDR3 is TGTGCCAGCAGCGTGGGTCCCCCCCCAGAGTATTTT.

This clonotype was detected ten times or more. V and J are TRBV12-3 or TRBV12-4 and TRBJ1-1; 7 bases agree with TRBD1. J lost 4 bases, V lost 5 bases, and 7 bases had no gene match. This CDR3 comprises 14 residues. The CDR3 is CASSQNRQGTEAFF. CDR3 in DNA: TGTGCCAGCAGTCAGAACCGACAGGGCACTGAAGCTTTCTTT.

This clonotype was seen ten or more times. This chain connects TRBV6-2 or TRBV6-3 to TRBJ2-1; 8 nucleotides line up with TRBD2. The CDR3 covers 21 residues. V shed 6 bases and J 7 bases; nucleotides not matched to a gene: 29. Germline-derived CDR1 and CDR2 are MNHEY and SVGEGT. The CDR3 sequence: CASRARSEISGAGSRRNEQFF. CDR3 coding DNA: TGTGCCAGCAGGGCCCGGTCCGAGATTAGCGGGGCCGGGTCGAGGAGAAATGAGCAGTTCTTC.

The chain has TRBV5-4 and TRBJ1-1, with no clear D. Germline assignment: CDR1 SGHNT and CDR2 YYREEE (reference sequence). The V and J ends lost 3 bases and 0 bases respectively, with 9 bases between them. The CDR3 covers 14 residues. CDR3 coding DNA: TGTGCCAGCAGCTCACCCGTGCTGAACACTGAAGCTTTCTTT. Its protein is CASSSPVLNTEAFF.

The chain joins TRBV12-3 or TRBV12-4 to TRBJ2-3, with 7 bases matching TRBD1. Trimming at V came to 4 bases and at J to 5 bases, leaving 6 bases not matched to a gene. This CDR3 is built from 14 residues. The DNA for the CDR3 is TGTGCCAGCAGTTCACACGACAGGGTAGATACGCAGTATTTT. This gives the protein CASSSHDRVDTQYF.

The chain uses TRBV29-1 and TRBJ2-2; either TRBD1 or TRBD2 may supply D (5 bases each). This CDR3 is 13 amino acids long. The V gene's germline CDR1 is SQVTM and CDR2 ANQGSEA. The germline V and J ends were trimmed by 4 bases and 3 bases, with 9 bases remaining between them. The CDR3 nucleotides are TGCAGCGTTGTGGGGGTGGACACCGGGGAGCTGTTTTTT. Protein sequence: CSVVGVDTGELFF.